The clone carrying this T cell receptor (beta chain) was detected only a few times. Antigen: not known. This sample stems from a study of identical twins' blood T cells. Overall study findings and caveats: Top TCRbeta clonotypes were shared more with twin than unrelated donors.

The trim removed 6 bases at V and 2 bases at J, leaving 6 bases unmatched. The CDR3 is 14 residues long. CDR1 and CDR2 (germline): DFQATT, SNEGSKA (reference sequence). Three pairs of healthy female monozygous twins were the donors. From the 5' RACE reads, TCRdb called clonotypes with MiXCR, one entry per CDR3 protein. The sample contains a few hundred thousand distinct CDR3 sequences, roughly 30% of which appear only once. The chain has TRBV20-1 and TRBJ2-7, with 11 positions matching TRBD2. Input material: PBMCs. This TCR was sampled from a woman aged 18 to 50 in good health. CDR3: CSARRGLAAYEQYF. The CDR3 region has the DNA TGCAGTGCGAGGAGGGGACTAGCGGCCTACGAGCAGTACTTC.